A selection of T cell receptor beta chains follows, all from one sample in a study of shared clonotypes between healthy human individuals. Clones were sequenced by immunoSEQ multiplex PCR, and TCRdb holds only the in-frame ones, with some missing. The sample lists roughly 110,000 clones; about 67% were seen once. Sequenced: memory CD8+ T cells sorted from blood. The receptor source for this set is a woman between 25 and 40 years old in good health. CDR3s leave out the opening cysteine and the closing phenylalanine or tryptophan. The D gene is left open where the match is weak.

CDR3aa: ASSLTGSSYEQY; d_gene: .; j_gene: .; v_gene: TRBV7-9
CDR3aa: ASSDNVFGGSGANVLT; d_gene: .; j_gene: TRBJ2-6; v_gene: TRBV6-4
CDR3aa: ASSLTLDTQY; d_gene: .; j_gene: TRBJ2-3; v_gene: TRBV18
CDR3aa: ARSLRAYGYT; d_gene: .; j_gene: TRBJ1-2; v_gene: TRBV5-3
CDR3aa: AWSAGNTIY; d_gene: .; j_gene: TRBJ1-3; v_gene: TRBV30
CDR3aa: SAVRGDTEAF; d_gene: .; j_gene: TRBJ1-1; v_gene: TRBV29-1
CDR3aa: ASSPWFTGELF; d_gene: .; j_gene: TRBJ2-2; v_gene: TRBV13
CDR3aa: ASSPPITGTSDHEQY; d_gene: TRBD2; j_gene: TRBJ2-7; v_gene: TRBV28
CDR3aa: ASSEAASGYEQY; d_gene: .; j_gene: TRBJ2-7; v_gene: TRBV6-1
CDR3aa: ASSELDTGGGDEQY; d_gene: .; j_gene: TRBJ2-7; v_gene: TRBV25-1
CDR3aa: ASSPGSGDALGELF; d_gene: .; j_gene: TRBJ2-2; v_gene: TRBV4-2
CDR3aa: ASRGEGTEAF; d_gene: .; j_gene: TRBJ1-1; v_gene: TRBV4-1
CDR3aa: ASSPTSAGDNEQF; d_gene: TRBD2; j_gene: TRBJ2-1; v_gene: TRBV11-3
CDR3aa: ASSVGIQENSYEQY; d_gene: .; j_gene: .; v_gene: TRBV9
CDR3aa: ASSIDRDYPSYEQY; d_gene: TRBD2; j_gene: TRBJ2-7; v_gene: TRBV7-9
CDR3aa: ASGGEVRPNEQY; d_gene: .; j_gene: TRBJ2-7; v_gene: TRBV6-6
CDR3aa: ASSQDYGLGEKLF; d_gene: .; j_gene: TRBJ1-4; v_gene: TRBV14
CDR3aa: ASTKFGRNTEAF; d_gene: .; j_gene: TRBJ1-1; v_gene: TRBV7-2
CDR3aa: ATREGNGETQY; d_gene: .; j_gene: TRBJ2-5; v_gene: TRBV19
CDR3aa: ASSRKTTIREGSIQY; d_gene: TRBD2; j_gene: TRBJ2-4; v_gene: TRBV11-3
CDR3aa: ASSQGRGTYRAEQY; d_gene: .; j_gene: TRBJ2-7; v_gene: TRBV14
CDR3aa: ASSSGVAAIGELF; d_gene: .; j_gene: TRBJ2-2; v_gene: TRBV7-2
CDR3aa: ASSFLSGYEQY; d_gene: .; j_gene: TRBJ2-7; v_gene: TRBV5-6
CDR3aa: ASSKPGTSGRAGKETQY; d_gene: .; j_gene: TRBJ2-5; v_gene: TRBV21-1
CDR3aa: ASSYSWQRYGYT; d_gene: .; j_gene: TRBJ1-2; v_gene: TRBV6-5
CDR3aa: ASSQGGMGAQGANVLT; d_gene: .; j_gene: TRBJ2-6; v_gene: TRBV4-2
CDR3aa: ASSQGLAGLAKNIQY; d_gene: TRBD2; j_gene: TRBJ2-4; v_gene: TRBV4-1
CDR3aa: SALGGSIYEQY; d_gene: .; j_gene: .; v_gene: TRBV29-1
CDR3aa: ASSQYYEQY; d_gene: .; j_gene: TRBJ2-7; v_gene: TRBV7-6
CDR3aa: ASSHSEDRSYEQY; d_gene: TRBD1; j_gene: TRBJ2-7; v_gene: TRBV4-1
CDR3aa: ASSDSGTSGTDTQY; d_gene: TRBD2; j_gene: TRBJ2-3; v_gene: TRBV6-4